The clone carrying this T cell receptor (beta chain) was recorded only once. This sample was included in a study of blood T cell repertoires in COVID-19. At the level of the study: PBMCs, B-cell-depleted T cells, or T cells were the source of the cDNA or gDNA that made up the material.

This CDR3 is 15 amino acids long. Germline CDR1 and CDR2: SGDLS and YYNGEE. Trimming removed 4 bases from V and 7 bases from J, with 15 bases in between. Original handling: Cell counts per sample came from amplifying reference gene primers. The assay was immunoSEQ multiplex PCR, and TCRdb's table has in-frame clones only and misses some. V, J and clone size are taken as reported in that table, and D and trimming were inferred from the DNA itself. Of about 54,000 clones in the sample, roughly 80% were seen once. V gene TRBV9 combines with J gene TRBJ1-6; D may be TRBD1 (5 bases). The sequenced material came from peripheral blood. The TCR was taken from a human donor in a cohort sampled during active or convalescent COVID-19. The CDR3 DNA reads as TGTGCCAGCAGCTCCACGGACGGGGGAAATTCACCCCTCCACTTT. Residues: CASSSTDGGNSPLHF.